This T cell receptor beta chain emerged from a study of blood T cell repertoires in COVID-19. Method: immunoSEQ multiplex PCR; TCRdb's copy keeps in-frame clones and lacks some. The sample yields fewer than 350,000 clones, approximately 83% seen once. From germline, CDR1 is LGHDT and CDR2 YNNKEL (reference sequence). V was shortened by 4 bases and J by 8 bases, with 14 bases between the two germline ends. This CDR3 comprises 13 residues. Material for sequencing was PBMCs or T cells enriched from blood (not recorded which). This chain joins TRBV3-1 (or the pseudogene TRBV3-2) and TRBJ1-2; D gene unclear. This TCR derives from a man aged 25 to 40 who had recovered from COVID-19. The CDR3 loop is CASSRGPPGGYTF. The CDR3 bases are TGTGCCAGCAGCCGAGGACCGCCGGGAGGCTACACCTTC.